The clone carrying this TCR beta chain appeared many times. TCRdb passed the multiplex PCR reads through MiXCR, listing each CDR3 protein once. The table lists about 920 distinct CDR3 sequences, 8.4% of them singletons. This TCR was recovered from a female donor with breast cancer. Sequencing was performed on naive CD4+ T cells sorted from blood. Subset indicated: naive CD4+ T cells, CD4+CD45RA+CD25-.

The CDR3 DNA is TGTGCCAGCAGTGGAACAGGGGCAGACTATGGCTACACCTTC. Translated, it gives CASSGTGADYGYTF. The rearrangement joins TRBV12-3 or TRBV12-4 to TRBJ1-2; 7 bases fit TRBD1. This CDR3 is 14 amino acids long. V lost 5 bases to trimming and J lost 3 bases; unmatched junction nucleotides: 6.